The 14 T cell receptor beta chains in this list originate from one sample, sequenced in a study of blood T cell repertoires in COVID-19. Sequencing was performed with immunoSEQ multiplex PCR; in TCRdb, only in-frame clones are kept and a portion is missing. The repertoire consists of about 280,000 clones, with about 85% occurring once and the leading ten covering roughly 14%. Source material: peripheral blood. These receptors were collected from a human donor in a cohort sampled during active COVID-19.

This chain uses TRBV5-4 with TRBJ2-5; 10 positions agree with TRBD2. V lost 0 bases to trimming and J lost 2 bases; unmatched junction nucleotides: 1. The germline gives CDR1 SGHNT, CDR2 YYREEE (reference sequence). The CDR3 is 15 residues long. The CDR3 coding sequence is TGTGCCAGCAGCTTGGAACTAGCGGGACAAGAGACCCAGTACTTC. This sequence encodes CASSLELAGQETQYF.

The V and J genes are TRBV9 and TRBJ1-2; a possible D gene is TRBD1 (6 bases). This CDR3 has 15 residues. The V gene lost 0 bases and the J gene lost 3 bases, with 12 bases spanning the gap. The germline CDR1 and CDR2 sequences are SGDLS and YYNGEE. The CDR3 is CASSVGGAGDYGYTF. The CDR3 bases are TGTGCCAGCAGCGTAGGAGGGGCAGGGGACTATGGCTACACCTTC.

This chain connects TRBV14 to TRBJ1-1; D is perhaps TRBD1 (6 bases). V was clipped by 4 bases and J by 2 bases, with 11 bases between them. This CDR3 has 14 amino acids. The germline V gene has CDR1 SGHDN and CDR2 FVKESK. CDR3 in amino acids: CASSPRQDNTEAFF. The CDR3 DNA sequence: TGTGCCAGCAGCCCCCGACAGGATAACACTGAAGCTTTCTTT.

The rearrangement links TRBV6-6 to TRBJ1-6, with 7 nucleotides matching TRBD1. Unmatched junction bases numbered 3, after V lost 2 bases and J lost 8 bases. The CDR3 length is 14 residues. Germline V gene data show CDR1 as MNHNY and CDR2 as SVGAGI (reference sequence). This chain's CDR3 is CASSYNRGDSPLHF. Written as DNA, the CDR3 is TGTGCCAGCAGTTACAACAGGGGTGATTCACCCCTCCACTTT.

The chain uses TRBV7-9 and TRBJ2-3; D not certain. The germline V gene encodes CDR1 SEHNR and CDR2 FQNEAQ (reference sequence). V lost 5 bases and J lost 3, with 9 bases in between. The CDR3 is 13 amino acids. The CDR3, as DNA: TGTGCCAGCAGCCTAGGTCAGACAGATACGCAGTATTTT. This encodes CASSLGQTDTQYF.

This clone was recorded once. J is TRBJ2-1 and V is TRBV27, with 12 bases identical to TRBD2. The CDR3 consists of 15 residues. After removal of 6 bases from V and 7 bases from J, the junction contained 7 bases not matched to a gene. CDR1 and CDR2 (germline): MNHEY, SMNVEV (reference sequence). The CDR3 reads CASSRLAGDQNEQFF. The CDR3 region has the DNA TGTGCCAGCAGCCGACTAGCGGGAGACCAAAATGAGCAGTTCTTC.

V usage is TRBV4-1 and J usage is TRBJ2-2; TRBD1 is a possible D gene (5 bases). The CDR3 is 15 amino acids. Looked up from germline, CDR1 is MGHRA and CDR2 is YSYEKL. Trimming stripped 0 bases from V and 3 bases from J, with 8 bases between. CDR3 nucleotides: TGCGCCAGCAGCCAAGATGCAGGGTACACCGGGGAGCTGTTTTTT. It specifies CASSQDAGYTGELFF.

The chain links TRBV19 to TRBJ2-1; D remains unclear. Trimming took 3 bases from V and 8 from J, leaving 14 bases between them. This CDR3 is built from 14 residues. From germline, CDR1 is LNHDA and CDR2 SQIVND (reference sequence). CDR3 in DNA: TGTGCCAGTAGTATCTCCCGGTTTAATGATGAGCAGTTCTTC. Its translation: CASSISRFNDEQFF.

The rearrangement uses TRBV28 and TRBJ1-2, with no clear D. Trimming cost V 2 bases and J 2 bases, with 6 bases left between them. This CDR3 region has 13 residues. CDR1 is MDHEN and CDR2 is SYDVKM in the germline V gene. CDR3 loop: CASSLHGNYGYTF. CDR3 nucleotides: TGTGCCAGCAGTTTACACGGGAACTATGGCTACACCTTC.

This rearrangement joins TRBV18 to TRBJ2-3; 7 bases align to TRBD2. J was trimmed by 5 bases and V by 2 bases; bases with no gene match: 7. Per the germline V gene, CDR1 is KGHSH and CDR2 is LQKENI. This CDR3 spans 15 amino acids. The CDR3 region has the DNA TGTGCCAGCTCACCAACGGCGGGAGCCAGAGATACGCAGTATTTT. Its translation is CASSPTAGARDTQYF.

The genes are TRBV27 and TRBJ1-1; 8 nucleotides match TRBD1. The CDR3 has 14 residues. V was clipped by 5 bases and J by 5 bases; unmatched bases: 7. CDR1 MNHEY and CDR2 SMNVEV come from the germline V gene (reference sequence). The CDR3 region has the DNA TGTGCCAGCAGTCCACGACAGGGGAGGACTGAAGCTTTCTTT. Amino acids: CASSPRQGRTEAFF.

The CDR3 sequence is CASSELGLAGQTQYF. The CDR3 DNA reads TGTGCCAGCAGTGAACTAGGACTAGCGGGCCAGACCCAGTACTTC. J is TRBJ2-5 and V is TRBV2; 11 bases match TRBD2. CDR1 SNHLY and CDR2 FYNNEI come from the germline V gene. This CDR3 is 15 amino acids long. With V trimmed by 2 bases and J by 6 bases, 5 bases remained unmatched.

The rearrangement links TRBV10-1 to TRBJ2-3; D not resolved. This CDR3 spans 13 amino acids. From germline, CDR1 is WNHNN and CDR2 SYGVQD (reference sequence). The V and J ends lost 3 bases and 1 base respectively, with 5 bases between them. The CDR3 sequence: CASSDPGTDTQYF. CDR3 DNA sequence: TGCGCCAGCAGTGATCCAGGCACAGATACGCAGTATTTT.

V usage is TRBV19 and J usage is TRBJ1-5; 8 bases line up with TRBD1. Unmatched junction bases numbered 17, after V lost 3 bases and J lost 4 bases. The CDR3 contains 19 residues. From germline, CDR1 is LNHDA and CDR2 SQIVND (reference sequence). Written as DNA, the CDR3 is TGTGCCAGTAGTATGGTTTTGATCCACGGACAGGGAGCAAATCAGCCCCAGCATTTT. It translates to CASSMVLIHGQGANQPQHF.